Following are 28 T cell receptor beta chains from one sample sequenced in a study of blood T cell repertoires in COVID-19. Libraries were prepared by immunoSEQ multiplex PCR; TCRdb keeps only in-frame clonotypes and omits some of them. Of about 100,000 clones listed, more than 85% are singletons. Sequencing was performed on peripheral blood. These receptors originate from a human donor in a cohort sampled during active COVID-19.

The chain couples TRBV28 to TRBJ2-7; 8 bases fit TRBD2. V lost 5 bases and J lost 2; bases outside the gene matches: 5. This CDR3 contains 14 residues. Germline V gives CDR1 MDHEN, CDR2 SYDVKM. The CDR3 spells CASSQAGAAYEQYF. The CDR3 DNA reads as TGTGCCAGCAGTCAAGCGGGAGCGGCCTACGAGCAGTACTTC.

The gene calls are TRBV6-1 and TRBJ2-3, with a tentative D call TRBD1 (5 bases). The CDR3 contains 14 residues. V was clipped by 2 bases and J by 4 bases, with 10 bases between them. Looked up from germline, CDR1 is MNHNS and CDR2 is SASEGT. CDR3 coding DNA: TGTGCCAGCAGTGAACGCGGCAGGGCAGATACGCAGTATTTT. Residues: CASSERGRADTQYF.

This clone was detected once. This chain's CDR3 is CASSMSNLSPQHF. CDR3 sequence (DNA): TGTGCCAGTAGTATGAGTAACCTATCACCCCAGCATTTT. The chain combines TRBV19 with TRBJ1-5; D unresolved. V was pared by 3 bases and J by 10 bases, with 13 bases between. The CDR3 is 13 amino acids. The germline V gene has CDR1 LNHDA and CDR2 SQIVND (reference sequence).

The rearrangement uses TRBV5-1 and TRBJ1-5; tentative D call: TRBD1 (6 bases). The CDR3 runs to 14 residues. V shed 2 bases and J shed 3 bases, with 9 bases lying between them. CDR1 SGHRS and CDR2 YFSETQ come from the germline V gene. DNA for the CDR3: TGCGCCAGCAGCTTTGGACAGCCCAATCAGCCCCAGCATTTT. Protein product: CASSFGQPNQPQHF.

The chain combines TRBV6-4 with TRBJ2-3, with D uncertain. This CDR3 spans 15 amino acids. Looked up from germline, CDR1 is MRHNA and CDR2 is SNTAGT. Trimming pared 4 bases from V and 0 bases from J, leaving 11 bases between. CDR3 sequence reads: CASSVQSTSTDTQYF. CDR3 DNA sequence: TGTGCCAGCAGTGTACAGTCCACTAGCACAGATACGCAGTATTTT.

The count of this clone is one. This chain links TRBV3-1 (or the pseudogene TRBV3-2) with TRBJ1-1; 8 bases fit TRBD1. The trim removed 6 bases at V and 11 bases at J, leaving 5 bases unmatched. This CDR3 has 11 amino acids. Germline V CDR1 and CDR2: LGHDT, YNNKEL (reference sequence). The CDR3 is CASSRTGLAFF. CDR3 DNA: TGTGCCAGCAGTCGGACAGGGTTGGCTTTCTTT.

This chain links TRBV7-2 with TRBJ2-1; 10 bases agree with TRBD2. Germline CDR1 and CDR2: SGHTA and FQGNSA. CDR3 size: 15 residues. J gave up 6 bases and V 9 bases, and 11 bases lay outside the gene matches. The CDR3 loop reads CASKRVLAGVNEQFF. CDR3 nucleotide sequence: TGTGCCAGTAAACGGGTGCTAGCGGGAGTCAATGAGCAGTTCTTC.

The rearrangement uses TRBV5-4 and TRBJ1-2; 10 bases align to TRBD1. The CDR3 contains 14 residues. Unmatched junction bases numbered 5, after V lost 5 bases and J lost 4 bases. Germline values: CDR1 SGHNT, CDR2 YYREEE (reference sequence). Here the CDR3 reads CASSFRQGAYGYTF. The CDR3 region has the DNA TGTGCCAGCAGTTTTCGACAGGGGGCCTATGGCTACACCTTC.

This chain joins TRBV7-9 and TRBJ1-3; tentative D call: TRBD1 (5 bases). There are 19 residues in the CDR3. Trimming removed 2 bases at V and 3 bases at J, with 23 bases between. Germline CDR1 is SEHNR and CDR2 is FQNEAQ (reference sequence). As DNA, the CDR3 is TGTGCCAGCAGCTTAAACAGGAACAATTTCGGTTTGGATGGAAACACCATATATTTT. This translates into CASSLNRNNFGLDGNTIYF.

V usage is TRBV28 and J usage is TRBJ1-2, with 7 bases identical to TRBD1. The CDR3 totals 16 residues. The junction had 10 bases not matched to a gene; V was cut back by 1 base and J by 5 bases. Germline loops: CDR1 MDHEN, CDR2 SYDVKM. The CDR3 spells CASSLSKTGRYYGYTF. CDR3 coding DNA: TGTGCCAGCAGTTTATCGAAGACAGGGAGGTATTATGGCTACACCTTC.

The chain combines TRBV12-3 or TRBV12-4 with TRBJ2-7; D unclear. The V gene lost 3 bases and the J gene lost 4 bases, with 7 bases spanning the gap. The CDR3 runs 12 residues. CDR3 sequence reads: CASSFHIYEQYF. In DNA form, the CDR3 reads TGTGCCAGCAGTTTTCACATTTACGAGCAGTACTTC.

The chain joins TRBV4-3 to TRBJ2-5; 8 bases agree with TRBD1. This CDR3 has 13 residues. CDR1 and CDR2 (germline): LGHNA, YSLEER. With V trimmed by 6 bases and J by 3 bases, 3 bases remained unmatched. The CDR3 nucleotides read TGCGCCAGCAGTCCGACAGGGGAAGAGACCCAGTACTTC. It specifies CASSPTGEETQYF.

This sequence joins TRBV7-6 and TRBJ2-3; the match to TRBD2 covers 8 bases. V dropped 3 bases and J dropped 2; count of bases not matched to a gene: 4. CDR3 length equals 15 residues. Per the germline V gene, CDR1 is SGHVS and CDR2 is FNYEAQ. The CDR3 sequence is CASSFSGALTDTQYF. The DNA for the CDR3 is TGTGCCAGCAGCTTTAGCGGGGCCCTCACAGATACGCAGTATTTT.

The chain uses TRBV7-9 and TRBJ2-5; 10 nucleotides line up with TRBD2. This CDR3 is 15 amino acids long. V was pared by 5 bases and J by 4 bases, with 7 bases of the junction left unmatched. Germline-derived CDR1 and CDR2 are SEHNR and FQNEAQ (reference sequence). Written as DNA, the CDR3 is TGTGCCAGCAGCCAAGGAGCGGGAGGGTCAGAGACCCAGTACTTC. This codes for CASSQGAGGSETQYF.

The chain uses TRBV2 and TRBJ2-1, with TRBD1 matching over 7 bases. CDR1 is SNHLY and CDR2 is FYNNEI in the germline V gene. This CDR3 has 13 residues. V was pared by 6 bases and J by 4 bases, with 3 bases of the junction left unmatched. CDR3 nucleotide sequence: TGTGCCAGCAGCAGGGGGTTATACAATGAGCAGTTCTTC. Protein: CASSRGLYNEQFF.

The V call is TRBV7-9, the J call TRBJ2-5; D possibly corresponds to TRBD1 (6 bases). V shed 4 bases and J shed 5 bases, with 17 bases lying between them. This CDR3 contains 15 residues. The germline gives CDR1 SEHNR, CDR2 FQNEAQ (reference sequence). The CDR3 loop reads CASSSPRTGKETQYF. The CDR3, as DNA: TGTGCCAGCAGCTCGCCCCGCACAGGGAAGGAGACCCAGTACTTC.

This clone showed up just once. The chain joins TRBV20-1 to TRBJ1-1; possibly TRBD1 for D (6 bases). There are 11 residues in the CDR3. Germline V gene data show CDR1 as DFQATT and CDR2 as SNEGSKA (reference sequence). Trimming took off 3 bases at V and 7 bases at J, with 9 bases between the two ends. CDR3 loop: CSASWGHEAFF. CDR3 nucleotides: TGCAGTGCTAGTTGGGGACATGAAGCTTTCTTT.

V gene TRBV28 combines with J gene TRBJ2-5; TRBD2 aligns across 7 bases. CDR1 and CDR2 (germline): MDHEN, SYDVKM. The CDR3 covers 15 residues. With 3 bases clipped from V and 4 bases from J, the junction kept 8 bases outside the gene matches. The CDR3 is CASSFAQIAGETQYF. In DNA, the CDR3 is TGTGCCAGCAGTTTCGCCCAAATAGCGGGAGAGACCCAGTACTTC. Drawing the rest from reference TRBV28 and TRBJ2-5, the complete variable domain is DVKVTQSSRYLVKRTGEKVFLECVQDMDHENMFWYRQDPGLGLRLIYFSYDVKMKEKGDIPEGYSVSREKKERFSLILESASTNQTSMYLCASSFAQIAGETQYFGPGTRLLVL.

This clone occurred once. The chain employs TRBV28 and TRBJ1-3; the D gene is possibly TRBD1 (6 bases). The length of the CDR3 is 14 residues. V shed 6 bases and J shed 2 bases, with 11 bases lying between them. Germline-derived CDR1 and CDR2 are MDHEN and SYDVKM. The CDR3 region is CASRQDSPGNTIYF. The CDR3 DNA sequence: TGTGCCAGCAGACAGGACAGCCCTGGAAACACCATATATTTT. Full variable domain (rest looked up from reference TRBV28 and TRBJ1-3): DVKVTQSSRYLVKRTGEKVFLECVQDMDHENMFWYRQDPGLGLRLIYFSYDVKMKEKGDIPEGYSVSREKKERFSLILESASTNQTSMYLCASRQDSPGNTIYFGEGSWLTVV.

The chain has TRBV27 and TRBJ2-3; weak D call: TRBD1 (8 bases). Germline CDR1 and CDR2: MNHEY and SMNVEV (reference sequence). The CDR3 length is 15 residues. Trimming took 6 bases from V and 1 from J, leaving 14 bases between them. The CDR3 DNA sequence: TGTGCCAGCAGCGACAGGGGAGGGGGCACAGATACGCAGTATTTT. It yields the protein CASSDRGGGTDTQYF.

V and J are TRBV7-2 and TRBJ2-3; perhaps TRBD1 as D (5 bases). This CDR3 has 14 amino acids. The germline CDR1 and CDR2 sequences are SGHTA and FQGNSA. The V end lost 5 bases, the J end lost 7 bases, and 16 bases lay between the germline ends. CDR3 in DNA: TGTGCCAGCAGCCTTAGCAGCCAGGGAAATACGCAGTATTTT. Amino acids: CASSLSSQGNTQYF.

The chain combines TRBV4-1 with TRBJ1-1; 8 bases map to TRBD1. The germline CDR1 and CDR2 sequences are MGHRA and YSYEKL. This CDR3 is 14 amino acids long. V lost 1 base, J lost 4 bases, and 2 bases stayed unmatched. DNA of the CDR3: TGCGCCAGCAGCCAAGCAGACAGGGGCACTGAAGCTTTCTTT. Its translation is CASSQADRGTEAFF.

The rearrangement uses TRBV27 and TRBJ2-1; TRBD2 aligns across 8 bases. This CDR3 has 15 amino acids. V was pared by 2 bases and J by 6 bases, with 6 bases of the junction left unmatched. Germline-derived CDR1 and CDR2 are MNHEY and SMNVEV (reference sequence). In DNA form, the CDR3 reads TGTGCCAGCAGTTTAAGGACTAGCAGTATCAATGAGCAGTTCTTC. Its translation: CASSLRTSSINEQFF.

The V call is TRBV7-8, the J call TRBJ2-1; D ambiguous. V was shortened by 0 bases and J by 10 bases, with 4 bases between the two germline ends. This CDR3 comprises 11 residues. The germline V gene encodes CDR1 SGHVS and CDR2 FQNEAQ. DNA for the CDR3: TGTGCCAGCAGCTTAGCGGAGGAGCAGTTCTTC. Translating it yields CASSLAEEQFF.

V gene TRBV28 combines with J gene TRBJ1-5; D unresolved. Germline CDR1 MDHEN, CDR2 SYDVKM. CDR3 length equals 16 residues. The V and J ends lost 2 bases and 1 base respectively, with 12 bases between them. CDR3: CASSLKPRASNQPQHF. CDR3 bases: TGTGCCAGCAGTTTAAAGCCCCGTGCGAGCAATCAGCCCCAGCATTTT.

This clone has a single count. The J gene is TRBJ2-2, the V gene TRBV28, with a tentative D call TRBD2 (6 bases). Germline V gene sequence: CDR1 MDHEN, CDR2 SYDVKM. CDR3 length: 16 amino acids. V was trimmed by 9 bases and J by 2 bases, leaving 19 bases between them. CDR3 sequence (DNA): TGTGCCAGTTCGAGGGACTCCCGGCAAAACACCGGGGAGCTGTTTTTT. This gives the protein CASSRDSRQNTGELFF. The entire variable domain, with the rest obtained from reference TRBV28 and TRBJ2-2, is as follows: DVKVTQSSRYLVKRTGEKVFLECVQDMDHENMFWYRQDPGLGLRLIYFSYDVKMKEKGDIPEGYSVSREKKERFSLILESASTNQTSMYLCASSRDSRQNTGELFFGEGSRLTVL.

The chain carries TRBV3-1 (or the pseudogene TRBV3-2) and TRBJ2-3; 11 bases are a match to TRBD2. The ends lost 1 base at V and 4 bases at J; junction bases unmatched: 4. The germline gives CDR1 LGHDT, CDR2 YNNKEL (reference sequence). This CDR3 is built from 16 residues. CDR3 nucleotide sequence: TGTGCCAGCAGCCAAGTTGTAGCGGGGGGGGCAGATACGCAGTATTTT. It specifies CASSQVVAGGADTQYF.

V is TRBV5-4 and J is TRBJ1-1; D is ambiguous. The CDR3 has 13 amino acids. Germline CDR1 and CDR2: SGHNT and YYREEE (reference sequence). V was pared by 0 bases and J by 2 bases, with 5 bases between. CDR3 region: CASSLVSNTEAFF. Written as DNA, the CDR3 is TGTGCCAGCAGCTTGGTATCTAACACTGAAGCTTTCTTT. Full variable domain (outside the CDR3, taken from reference TRBV5-4 and TRBJ1-1): ETGVTQSPTHLIKTRGQQVTLRCSSQSGHNTVSWYQQALGQGPQFIFQYYREEENGRGNFPPRFSGLQFPNYSSELNVNALELDDSALYLCASSLVSNTEAFFGQGTRLTVV.